Included here is one TCR beta chain sequence, with context. The antigen remains unidentified. This sample stems from a study of Tregs in tolerant kidney transplant recipients. Findings and caveats of the study: Tolerant patients' donor-specific Tregs expanded beyond overall Tregs, suggesting antigen-driven growth. No direct test of biological reproducibility was done here. Validation in larger populations is needed because few patients were studied.

The nonmyeloablative bone marrow transplants came from related graft donors, with transient mixed chimerism. Unstimulated regulatory T cells (CD4+CD25+CD127-), CD4+CD25- non-regulatory cells, CD4 and CD8 cells were FACS-sorted from thawed PBMCs. Generated by immunoSEQ multiplex PCR, the TCRdb table keeps only in-frame clones and is missing some. The sample consists of about 64,000 clones, 87% of them appearing once. The germline CDR1 and CDR2 sequences are MDHEN and SYDVKM. This CDR3 contains 19 residues. The V end lost 7 bases, the J end lost 1 base, and 29 bases lay between the germline ends. The chain uses TRBV28 and TRBJ2-7; maybe TRBD2 (7 bases). This sequence was found in a human patient who received a combined kidney and bone marrow transplant. Some T cells here may be from the graft donor. The sample was CD4+ T cells from blood (PBMCs), taken 6 months after the transplant. CDR3 bases: TGTGCCAGCACTCTAGGGGGGGGGAATCCCGTCTGGGGGTCCTACGAGCAGTACTTC. This sequence encodes CASTLGGGNPVWGSYEQYF. Complete variable domain (other parts from reference TRBV28 and TRBJ2-7): DVKVTQSSRYLVKRTGEKVFLECVQDMDHENMFWYRQDPGLGLRLIYFSYDVKMKEKGDIPEGYSVSREKKERFSLILESASTNQTSMYLCASTLGGGNPVWGSYEQYFGPGTRLTVT.